This T cell receptor beta chain was observed in a study of T cell changes during pregnancy in multiple sclerosis. Sequenced by immunoSEQ multiplex PCR; TCRdb stores in-frame clones only, minus some. The repertoire consists of about 45,000 clones, with about 89% occurring once and the leading ten covering approximately 0.62%. Germline V gene lookup returns CDR1 SGHTA and CDR2 FQGNSA. V lost 1 base, J lost 0 bases, and 7 bases stayed unmatched. The CDR3 runs 17 residues. This chain joins TRBV7-2 and TRBJ1-1; 8 nucleotides align to TRBD1. This clonotype was obtained from a female donor with multiple sclerosis, enrolled in a pregnancy study. Sample: CD4+ T cells from peripheral blood mononuclear cells, taken in the first trimester of pregnancy. DNA for the CDR3: TGTGCCAGCAGCTTAGTAGGACAGGGTTATATGAACACTGAAGCTTTCTTT. Its translation is CASSLVGQGYMNTEAFF.